A single sample is the source of the 3 T cell receptor beta chains below, sequenced in a study of regulatory T cells in long-lasting Graves disease. Time point noted: persistent/refractory GD, antithyroid drugs over 5 years with positive TRAb. RNA from PBMCs was the source of the TCR library. Libraries of TCR beta came from iRepertoire HTBI primers plus Arm-PCR of CDR3 regions. In TCRdb, the multiplex PCR reads were re-called with MiXCR into one record per CDR3 protein. The sample comprises 360,000 or so distinct CDR3 sequences, approximately 25% of which are singletons, and about 27% rests with the top ten. The sample was peripheral blood mononuclear cells (PBMCs), taken when the disease was refractory, from a patient treated with antithyroid drugs. The origin of the receptors is a woman aged 40 to 50 with Graves disease.

The V and J genes are TRBV28 and TRBJ2-7, with 10 bases aligning to TRBD2. J gave up 3 bases and V 6 bases, and 5 bases lay outside the gene matches. CDR3 length equals 14 residues. Germline values: CDR1 MDHEN, CDR2 SYDVKM. CDR3 protein: CASRGASGSYEQYF. In DNA, the CDR3 is TGTGCCAGCAGGGGGGCTAGCGGGAGCTACGAGCAGTACTTC.

About this clonotype: A much larger clone differs from this one at a single base, so this may be a read error. No conserved phenylalanine or tryptophan is present at the end of the CDR3, so a read error is the likely explanation. The chain carries TRBV27 and TRBJ2-7; 11 bases match TRBD2. Per germline, CDR1 MNHEY and CDR2 SMNVEV (reference sequence). The CDR3 runs to 16 residues. Germline trimming cut 5 bases from V and 3 bases from J; bases unmatched to any gene: 9. The CDR3: CASSTRLAGSHYEQYL. The CDR3 bases are TGTGCCAGCAGTACTCGACTAGCGGGGAGCCACTACGAGCAGTACCTC.

The rearrangement links TRBV13 to TRBJ1-2; possible D gene TRBD1, 5 bases. Trimming took off 1 base at V and 1 base at J, with 16 bases between the two ends. The CDR3 spans 17 residues. Germline CDR1 is PRHDT and CDR2 is FYEKMQ (reference sequence). The CDR3 DNA reads as TGTGCCAGCAGCTTAGTACCCCCGACAGCCCTTAACTATGGCTACACCTTC. Protein: CASSLVPPTALNYGYTF.